This entry lists 5 T cell receptor beta chains sequenced from one sample in a study of blood T cells in healthy people across ages. The authors ran a second PCR of about 7 to 11 cycles using a sample-barcoded 5' primer and a J-beta primer mix. TCRdb re-called the 5' RACE reads through MiXCR, storing one row per CDR3 protein. The sample has around 1,000,000 distinct CDR3 sequences; roughly a quarter are singletons. The same sample was also used in a study of T cells of mothers and their children.

Sample: blood. These receptors all stem from a girl aged 2 to 9 in good health.

V usage is TRBV6-1 and J usage is TRBJ1-2, with a possible D match to TRBD1 (6 bases). The CDR3 spans 15 residues. V lost 0 bases, J lost 5 bases, and 13 bases lay in between. Per germline, CDR1 MNHNS and CDR2 SASEGT. Here the CDR3 reads CASSEATGTPYGYTF. Here the CDR3 DNA reads TGTGCCAGCAGTGAAGCTACTGGGACACCTTATGGCTACACCTTC.

This clonotype was seen more than once but under ten times. In DNA, the CDR3 is TGCACGGGGCTAGCGGACTCCAATGAGCAGTTCTTC. Translated, it gives CTGLADSNEQFF. The J gene is TRBJ2-1, the V gene TRBV29-1; 7 bases are a match to TRBD2. Germline-derived CDR1 and CDR2 are SQVTM and ANQGSEA. This CDR3 contains 12 residues.

Only a few counts were recorded for this clonotype. V is TRBV6-5 and J is TRBJ2-5, with no clear D. V was trimmed by 6 bases and J by 1 base, leaving 9 bases between them. The CDR3 runs 13 residues. Per the germline V gene, CDR1 is MNHEY and CDR2 is SVGAGI. CDR3 in amino acids: CASRSPGQETQYF. Written as DNA, the CDR3 is TGTGCCAGCAGGTCCCCGGGCCAAGAGACCCAGTACTTC.

The chain links TRBV18 to TRBJ2-5; 7 positions match TRBD1. Matching the DNA end better, TRBJ2-1 makes the J call doubtful. Germline lookup yields CDR1 KGHSH and CDR2 LQKENI. The CDR3 contains 14 residues. The CDR3 spells CASSLATQGDEQFF. As DNA, the CDR3 is TGTGCCAGCTCACTAGCAACGCAGGGGGATGAGCAGTTCTTC.

This clonotype was seen a few times. The chain recombines TRBV6-5 with TRBJ1-3, with unresolved D. Germline V gene lookup returns CDR1 MNHEY and CDR2 SVGAGI. Trimming left V 7 bases short and J 7 bases short, with 17 bases between. CDR3 size: 14 residues. CDR3 residues: CASTLPPLANTIYF. CDR3 sequence (DNA): TGTGCCAGCACCCTTCCCCCTCTTGCCAACACCATATATTTT.